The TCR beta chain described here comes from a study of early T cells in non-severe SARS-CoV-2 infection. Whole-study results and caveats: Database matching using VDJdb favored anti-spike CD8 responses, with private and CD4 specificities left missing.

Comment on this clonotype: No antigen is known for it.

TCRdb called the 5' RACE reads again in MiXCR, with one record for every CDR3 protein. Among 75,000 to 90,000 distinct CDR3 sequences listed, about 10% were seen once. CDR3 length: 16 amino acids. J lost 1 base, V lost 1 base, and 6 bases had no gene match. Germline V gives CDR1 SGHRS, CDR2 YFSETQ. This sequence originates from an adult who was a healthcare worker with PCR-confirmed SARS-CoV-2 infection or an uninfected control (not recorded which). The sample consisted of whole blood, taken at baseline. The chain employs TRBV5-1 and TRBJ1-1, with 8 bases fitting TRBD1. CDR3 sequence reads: CASSLRTGRSNTEAFF. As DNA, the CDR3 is TGCGCCAGCAGCTTGAGGACAGGGAGGTCGAACACTGAAGCTTTCTTT.